This TCR beta chain was found in a study of OX40 agonist ivuxolimab in advanced cancers. Some background on the complete study: Ivuxolimab, which targeted the costimulatory receptor OX40 (CD134), was an agonistic, fully human IgG2 monoclonal antibody. Intravenous ivuxolimab was administered to patients every 2 weeks at six dose levels: 0.01, 0.1, 0.3, 1.5, 3 and 10 mg/kg. Of the roughly 54 patients in dose escalation, around 19 had hepatocellular carcinoma, some 15 had melanoma, 9 had renal cell carcinoma and 9 had head and neck cancer. In the dose-escalation cohort, more than 75% of patients were male, and the mean age was approximately 55 years, with a range of 23 to 79. Prior anti-PD-1, anti-PD-L1 or anti-CTLA-4 therapy was permitted, and approximately 42% of dose-escalation patients had received checkpoint inhibitors. Partial responses occurred in three dose-escalation patients: two with cutaneous melanoma and one with hepatocellular carcinoma. The point of sequencing TCRbeta in the periphery was to test whether ivuxolimab changed TCR sequence diversity and drove clonal T-cell expansion. The monotherapy dose-escalation portion (N of about 49 patients) of the phase I ivuxolimab trial is reported in the paper. On the study overall, not on this receptor specifically: After ivuxolimab, more expanded clones were found on average in CD8+ T cells than in CD4+ T cells. At doses from 0.1 to 3.0 mg/kg, clonal expansion was seen in both CD4+ and CD8+ blood T cells between baseline and week 6. In partial responders in the 0.1-3.0 mg/kg groups, normalized peripheral clonal expansion was found to be among the lowest, especially among CD8+ T cells. The antigen specificity of the clonally expanded peripheral T cells was not determined. Low levels of normalized T-cell clonal expansion were also seen in some patients who did not respond.

For CDR1 and CDR2, the germline V gene (reference sequence) lists LNHDA and SQIVND. At the junction V is shortened by 5 bases and J by 5 bases, with 3 bases in between. The CDR3 runs 11 amino acids, cysteine and phenylalanine included. The sequence is cut down to CDR3 DNA, 33 bases in frame from base 1. For sequencing of the TCRbeta CDR3 region, genomic DNA was extracted from the sorted cells. The immunoSEQ Assay was used for sequencing of TCRbeta CDR3 regions. The source is immuneACCESS, and TCRdb retained only in-frame sequences with V and J called. Part of the clones is not carried over; for the studies checked, unresolved V genes explain less than half of this, and the remainder is unexplained. The sample data list tens of thousands of clones, and more than 70% of these were observed just once. Roughly 28% of the sample is in the top ten clones. Patients with autoimmune disease history or receiving systemic immunosuppression were excluded from the trial. Peripheral blood for TCR sequencing was collected from all dose cohorts at baseline, on cycle 4 day 1, and on cycle 7 day 1. Samples were obtained from an open-label, multicenter, first-in-human phase I dose-escalation trial of ivuxolimab. Adults with locally advanced or metastatic melanoma, renal cell carcinoma, hepatocellular carcinoma or head and neck squamous cell carcinoma were enrolled in the trial. CD4+ and CD8+ T cells were sorted separately from peripheral blood before TCR sequencing.

As concerns this clone: Its target antigen remains unknown. No qualities accompany the bases; no much larger clone lies one base away.

Here the sequenced sample was CD4+ or CD8+ T cells sorted from blood, taken in a trial of the OX40 agonist ivuxolimab. This clonotype originated in an adult with an advanced solid tumor such as melanoma, head and neck, liver or kidney cancer. The chain is encoded by TRBV19 joined to TRBJ2-2; no confident D gene assignment can be made. The DNA reads TGTGCCAGTAGTGCAACCGGGGAGCTGTTTTTT. Its protein reads: CASSATGELFF.